A single sample is the source of the 26 T cell receptor beta chains below, sequenced in a study of blood T cell repertoires in COVID-19. The data were produced by immunoSEQ multiplex PCR, yet TCRdb's version contains in-frame clones alone and is incomplete. Seen here are about 140,000 clones, around 82% observed once, and the top ten hold approximately 4%. The material sequenced was PBMCs or T cells enriched from blood (not recorded which). The receptors stem from a man aged 50-60 years in a cohort exposed to, infected with or recovered from COVID-19 (not recorded which).

The rearrangement joins TRBV7-9 to TRBJ1-2, with D perhaps TRBD1 (6 bases). Germline-derived CDR1 and CDR2 are SEHNR and FQNEAQ (reference sequence). The CDR3 length is 13 residues. V lost 1 base and J lost 8, with 11 bases in between. CDR3 sequence: CASSLGGGNGYTF. Written as DNA, the CDR3 is TGTGCCAGCAGCTTAGGAGGGGGAAACGGCTACACCTTC.

The chain couples TRBV7-9 to TRBJ2-7; a possible D gene is TRBD2 (7 bases). Germline lookup yields CDR1 SEHNR and CDR2 FQNEAQ (reference sequence). Trimming shortened V by 5 bases and J by 4 bases, and 21 bases separated the two germline ends. The CDR3 is 16 amino acids. CDR3 DNA: TGTGCCAGCAGCCTAAGCAGTGTGGCGGGGGCATACGAGCAGTACTTC. It specifies CASSLSSVAGAYEQYF. Based on the CDR3 plus reference TRBV7-9 and TRBJ2-7, the full variable domain is DTGVSQNPRHKITKRGQNVTFRCDPISEHNRLYWYRQTLGQGPEFLTYFQNEAQLEKSRLLSDRFSAERPKGSFSTLEIQRTEQGDSAMYLCASSLSSVAGAYEQYFGPGTRLTVT.

As regards this clone: The same CDR3 also results from other DNA sequences found in this sample. The genes are TRBV24-1 and TRBJ2-7; TRBD1 matches 8 bases. This CDR3 is built from 13 residues. V dropped 4 bases and J dropped 5; count of bases not matched to a gene: 3. The germline CDR1 and CDR2 sequences are KGHDR and SFDVKD. The CDR3 coding sequence is TGTGCCACCAGTGACCTGGACAGGGACGAGCAGTACTTC. This codes for CATSDLDRDEQYF.

This clone was counted between two and nine times. The V gene is TRBV7-2, the J gene TRBJ2-7, with a tentative D call TRBD1 (6 bases). This CDR3 comprises 13 residues. Germline lookup yields CDR1 SGHTA and CDR2 FQGNSA. Trimming removed 4 bases from V and 3 bases from J, with 10 bases in between. Here the CDR3 DNA reads TGTGCCAGCAGCTCGACAGGTTTCTACGAGCAGTACTTC. Its protein product is CASSSTGFYEQYF.

This chain links TRBV25-1 with TRBJ2-7; a possible D gene is TRBD1 (5 bases). V lost 2 bases to trimming and J lost 2 bases, with 16 bases between them. Per the germline V gene, CDR1 is MGHDK and CDR2 is SYGVNS. The CDR3 runs 16 residues. CDR3 sequence (DNA): TGTGCCAGCAGTGAACCCGAAAGGGGAAGCCCCTACGAGCAGTACTTC. Translated, it gives CASSEPERGSPYEQYF.

The rearrangement joins TRBV9 to TRBJ2-2; 8 nucleotides line up with TRBD1. The CDR3 sequence is 17 residues long. CDR1 is SGDLS and CDR2 is YYNGEE in the germline V gene. Trimming removed 0 bases from V and 3 bases from J; junction bases left unmatched: 7. DNA of the CDR3: TGTGCCAGCAGCGTAGCTAAGGACAGGGTGGACACCGGGGAGCTGTTTTTT. As protein: CASSVAKDRVDTGELFF.

The V and J genes are TRBV30 and TRBJ2-7; 8 bases are a match to TRBD1. Trimming removed 0 bases from V and 2 bases from J; junction bases left unmatched: 9. The CDR3 totals 16 residues. Per the germline V gene, CDR1 is GTSNPN and CDR2 is SVGIG (reference sequence). The CDR3 is CAWSVVTGDSTYEQYF. In DNA, the CDR3 is TGTGCCTGGAGTGTAGTGACAGGGGATTCGACCTACGAGCAGTACTTC.

V usage is TRBV24-1 and J usage is TRBJ1-2, with 7 bases lining up with TRBD1. The CDR3 covers 14 residues. Germline assignment: CDR1 KGHDR and CDR2 SFDVKD. With V trimmed by 4 bases and J by 4 bases, 5 bases remained unmatched. The CDR3 DNA sequence: TGTGCCACCAGTGACCCGGACAGGAGCTATGGCTACACCTTC. The encoded protein is CATSDPDRSYGYTF.

This chain links TRBV15 with TRBJ2-5; the match to TRBD1 covers 7 bases. J lost 4 bases, V lost 5 bases, and 7 bases had no gene match. The length of the CDR3 is 14 residues. Germline V gene data show CDR1 as LNHNV and CDR2 as YYDKDF (reference sequence). CDR3 loop: CATSSPRQGETQYF. In nucleotides, the CDR3 is TGTGCCACCAGCTCCCCCCGACAGGGAGAGACCCAGTACTTC.

V is TRBV25-1 and J is TRBJ1-2; D unresolved. From germline, CDR1 is MGHDK and CDR2 SYGVNS. This CDR3 has 13 amino acids. V was cut by 3 bases and J by 5 bases, with 10 bases left in between. The DNA of the CDR3 is TGTGCCAGCAGTGACTCCGGTTGGTATGGCTACACCTTC. Residues: CASSDSGWYGYTF.

This clone is a singleton in its sample. This chain connects TRBV6-5 to TRBJ2-1, with D possibly TRBD2 on 6 matching bases. Germline V gives CDR1 MNHEY, CDR2 SVGAGI. CDR3 length: 13 amino acids. Trimming cost V 5 bases and J 8 bases, with 13 bases left between them. The CDR3 nucleotides are TGTGCCAGCAGTACCTCACTAGCTTATGAGCAGTTCTTC. Protein sequence: CASSTSLAYEQFF.

This clone was counted only a few times. The gene calls are TRBV9 and TRBJ1-4; TRBD1 might be the D (6 bases). This CDR3 has 18 residues. V shed 3 bases and J shed 0 bases, with 18 bases lying between them. Germline V gives CDR1 SGDLS, CDR2 YYNGEE. The CDR3 spells CASSATGQETATNEKLFF. CDR3 coding DNA: TGTGCCAGCAGCGCAACGGGACAAGAGACCGCAACTAATGAAAAACTGTTTTTT. The full variable domain, with the rest looked up from reference TRBV9 and TRBJ1-4, is DSGVTQTPKHLITATGQRVTLRCSPRSGDLSVYWYQQSLDQGLQFLIQYYNGEERAKGNILERFSAQQFPDLHSELNLSSLELGDSALYFCASSATGQETATNEKLFFGSGTQLSVL.

The chain is built from TRBV6-5 and TRBJ1-1; the D gene is possibly TRBD1 (6 bases). This CDR3 contains 15 residues. Trimming took 0 bases from V and 1 from J, leaving 9 bases between them. CDR1 is MNHEY and CDR2 is SVGAGI in the germline V gene. DNA of the CDR3: TGTGCCAGCAGTTACTCAGGGGGTTCGAACACTGAAGCTTTCTTT. Amino acids: CASSYSGGSNTEAFF.

The chain carries TRBV5-1 and TRBJ2-3; D perhaps matches TRBD2 (5 bases). Deletions cut 1 base from V and 4 bases from J, with 10 bases between. Germline V gives CDR1 SGHRS, CDR2 YFSETQ. The CDR3 length is 14 residues. Written as DNA, the CDR3 is TGCGCCAGCAGCTTGTCGGGATTGTCAGATACGCAGTATTTT. Amino acids: CASSLSGLSDTQYF.

The rearrangement uses TRBV28 and TRBJ1-6; 8 bases align to TRBD1. CDR1 and CDR2 from the germline V gene are MDHEN and SYDVKM. The V gene end was trimmed by 6 bases and the J gene end by 9 bases; junction bases not matched to a gene: 7. The CDR3 has 14 residues. As DNA, the CDR3 is TGTGCCAGCAGGCCCGGGACAGGACCTTCACCCCTCCACTTT. Its translation is CASRPGTGPSPLHF. Combining the CDR3 with reference TRBV28 and TRBJ1-6 gives the whole variable domain DVKVTQSSRYLVKRTGEKVFLECVQDMDHENMFWYRQDPGLGLRLIYFSYDVKMKEKGDIPEGYSVSREKKERFSLILESASTNQTSMYLCASRPGTGPSPLHFGNGTRLTVT.

This chain joins TRBV19 and TRBJ2-3, with D possibly being TRBD2 (6 bases). V was trimmed by 11 bases and J by 5 bases, leaving 20 bases between them. Germline V gene sequence: CDR1 LNHDA, CDR2 SQIVND (reference sequence). The CDR3 has 14 amino acids. CDR3 region: CASQMGGAEDTQYF. As DNA, the CDR3 is TGTGCCTCACAAATGGGGGGAGCAGAAGATACGCAGTATTTT.

J is TRBJ2-7 and V is TRBV7-9; D unclear. Per the germline V gene, CDR1 is SEHNR and CDR2 is FQNEAQ (reference sequence). The V end was cut by 5 bases, the J end by 4 bases, with 12 bases between. This CDR3 spans 13 amino acids. CDR3 sequence reads: CASSDTNLYEQYF. CDR3 sequence (DNA): TGTGCCAGCAGCGACACAAACCTGTACGAGCAGTACTTC. Looking up the rest from reference TRBV7-9 and TRBJ2-7 gives the full variable domain: DTGVSQNPRHKITKRGQNVTFRCDPISEHNRLYWYRQTLGQGPEFLTYFQNEAQLEKSRLLSDRFSAERPKGSFSTLEIQRTEQGDSAMYLCASSDTNLYEQYFGPGTRLTVT.

This clone was picked up one time. The J gene is TRBJ2-3, the V gene TRBV7-9, with 8 bases fitting TRBD2. This CDR3 contains 18 residues. Germline CDR1 reads SEHNR; CDR2 reads FQNEAQ (reference sequence). The V segment lost 10 bases and the J segment 3 bases; nucleotides outside the gene matches: 21. The CDR3 coding sequence is TGTGCCATCCAAGCGGGAGAGAGGAAGGGAAGGGGGACAGATACGCAGTATTTT. It yields the protein CAIQAGERKGRGTDTQYF.

The genes are TRBV6-5 and TRBJ2-5; TRBD1 is a possible D gene (6 bases). The CDR3 consists of 15 residues. Trimming shortened V by 0 bases and J by 4 bases, and 12 bases separated the two germline ends. Germline CDR1 reads MNHEY; CDR2 reads SVGAGI. The DNA for the CDR3 is TGTGCCAGCAGTTACTCAAGGCTAGGGGGAGAGACCCAGTACTTC. This sequence encodes CASSYSRLGGETQYF.

The genes are TRBV9 and TRBJ2-2, with 7 bases aligning to TRBD2. V dropped 1 base and J dropped 6; count of bases not matched to a gene: 12. Germline V gene lookup returns CDR1 SGDLS and CDR2 YYNGEE. This CDR3 is built from 17 residues. The CDR3 protein is CASSVPLSGGGAGELFF. CDR3 nucleotide sequence: TGTGCCAGCAGCGTACCTTTATCGGGAGGCGGGGCCGGGGAGCTGTTTTTT. The whole variable domain, filled in from reference TRBV9 and TRBJ2-2, reads DSGVTQTPKHLITATGQRVTLRCSPRSGDLSVYWYQQSLDQGLQFLIQYYNGEERAKGNILERFSAQQFPDLHSELNLSSLELGDSALYFCASSVPLSGGGAGELFFGEGSRLTVL.

The table lists this clone with a count of one. Other DNA variants within this sample encode the same CDR3. The V and J genes are TRBV3-1 (or the pseudogene TRBV3-2) and TRBJ2-3; TRBD2 matches 8 bases. There are 16 residues in the CDR3. Germline V CDR1 and CDR2: LGHDT, YNNKEL (reference sequence). V dropped 1 base and J dropped 1; count of bases not matched to a gene: 4. CDR3 amino acids: CASSQGLAGRTDTQYF. CDR3 DNA sequence: TGTGCCAGCAGCCAAGGTCTAGCGGGCCGCACAGATACGCAGTATTTT.

The V gene is TRBV27, the J gene TRBJ2-7; possible D gene TRBD1, 6 bases. This CDR3 is built from 13 residues. The germline V gene encodes CDR1 MNHEY and CDR2 SMNVEV (reference sequence). The V gene lost 7 bases and the J gene lost 3 bases, with 13 bases spanning the gap. As DNA, the CDR3 is TGTGCCAGCATGGGGGCCTCGATCTACGAGCAGTACTTC. This sequence encodes CASMGASIYEQYF.

V is TRBV6-1 and J is TRBJ1-1, with D uncertain. There are 14 residues in the CDR3. CDR1 and CDR2 (germline): MNHNS, SASEGT. V shed 1 base and J shed 0 bases, with 6 bases lying between them. DNA of the CDR3: TGTGCCAGCAGTGAAGTCAGGATGAACACTGAAGCTTTCTTT. Translation gives CASSEVRMNTEAFF.

V is TRBV3-1 (or the pseudogene TRBV3-2) and J is TRBJ2-3; 8 bases map to TRBD2. CDR3 length: 15 residues. V shed 4 bases and J 2 bases; nucleotides not matched to a gene: 5. In germline, CDR1 is LGHDT, CDR2 YNNKEL (reference sequence). The CDR3, as DNA: TGTGCCAGCAGCCCCATTAGCGGGGCCACAGATACGCAGTATTTT. It specifies CASSPISGATDTQYF.

Written as DNA, the CDR3 is TGTGCCAGCAGCCAGGGACTGGGGCCTAACTATGGCTACACCTTC. Encoded protein: CASSQGLGPNYGYTF. V and J are TRBV7-2 and TRBJ1-2; D is perhaps TRBD1 (5 bases). V lost 5 bases, J lost 0 bases, and 13 bases lay in between. Germline V gene sequence: CDR1 SGHTA, CDR2 FQGNSA. The CDR3 is 15 amino acids.

The chain combines TRBV4-1 with TRBJ1-1; D is undetermined. V gave up 1 base and J gave up 4 bases, with 7 bases separating them. The CDR3 length is 13 residues. Per the germline V gene, CDR1 is MGHRA and CDR2 is YSYEKL. The CDR3 loop reads CASSQVRGTEAFF. CDR3 in DNA: TGCGCCAGCAGCCAAGTGCGTGGCACTGAAGCTTTCTTT.